A selection of T cell receptor beta chains follows, all from one sample in a study of blood T cell repertoires in COVID-19. The table came from immunoSEQ multiplex PCR; TCRdb's copy has only in-frame clones and leaves some out. Among around 120,000 clones listed, over 70% were seen once. The sequenced material came from peripheral blood. All receptors derive from an older man with acute or convalescent COVID-19. Each CDR3 is given with its conserved first and last residue. The order of the fields is J gene, V gene, CDR3 protein.

TRBJ2-5 TRBV18 CASSQAGTQETQYF
TRBJ1-1 TRBV4-1 CASRGRTMNTEAFF
TRBJ1-2 TRBV29-1 CSVEGRTGNTF
TRBJ1-2 TRBV6-5 CASSFRQENYGYTF
TRBJ1-3 TRBV13 CASSRTGSGNTIYF
TRBJ1-2 TRBV27 CASSLGWGPYGYTF
TRBJ1-2 TRBV4-3 CASSQGGGGFAYGYTF
TRBJ1-5 TRBV7-9 CASSLGLRGSNQPQHF
TRBJ1-6 TRBV3-1/TRBV3-2 CASSTPGGGNSPLHF
TRBJ2-3 TRBV13 CASSLGQGFRVTDTQYF
TRBJ2-1 TRBV11-2 CASSFYGTSGYNEQFF
TRBJ1-2 TRBV12-5 CASGQTDGGVYGYTF
TRBJ2-1 TRBV7-2 CASSLAGLGDNEQFF
TRBJ1-2 TRBV5-1 CASSQGDSHNYGYTF
TRBJ1-1 TRBV18 CASSPDRGQNTEAFF
TRBJ2-7 TRBV9 CASSVGAGFYEQYF
TRBJ1-6 TRBV6-5 CASSSQGAYNSPLHF
TRBJ2-7 TRBV7-9 CASSQTGQGSYEQYF
TRBJ1-1 TRBV2 CASSVGTGENLGEAFF
TRBJ2-1 TRBV5-6 CASSLGGGVIYNEQFF
TRBJ1-2 TRBV7-2 CASSSTRAGYTF
TRBJ2-2 TRBV6-5 CASRTGTGRSGELFF
TRBJ2-1 TRBV11-1 CASSFQGGLAEQFF
TRBJ1-2 TRBV6-6 CASSPQGNLHGYTF
TRBJ1-2 TRBV4-1 CASSQADRGPYGYTF
TRBJ2-3 TRBV5-1 CASSLGTSANTDTQYF
TRBJ1-1 TRBV18 CASSSTGQLTEAFF
TRBJ2-1 TRBV6-5 CASSVERGWDNEQFF
TRBJ1-1 TRBV6-2/TRBV6-3 CASSWNRGTEAFF
TRBJ2-5 TRBV4-1 CASSQWRGETQYF
TRBJ1-5 TRBV6-2/TRBV6-3 CASSYDFGIERPQHF
TRBJ1-4 TRBV10-3 CAISTSQGAREKLFF
TRBJ2-3 TRBV4-3 CASSPSGWDTDTQYF
TRBJ2-7 TRBV7-2 CASSLERWVEEQYF
TRBJ1-2 TRBV18 CASSPGRGVNYGYTF
TRBJ2-7 TRBV3-1/TRBV3-2 CASRQDLDEQYF
TRBJ1-1 TRBV24-1 CATSGDRGPLTEAFF
TRBJ2-7 TRBV12-3/TRBV12-4 CASSLGHGYEQYF
TRBJ1-2 TRBV5-6 CASSSGGQGAYGYTF
TRBJ2-2 TRBV7-9 CASSLGLAANTGELFF
TRBJ2-5 TRBV13 CASSLGLAETQYF
TRBJ1-2 TRBV29-1 CSVDNRGGYTF
TRBJ1-6 TRBV4-1 CASSQIGGRNNSPLHF
TRBJ2-5 TRBV21-1 CASSKDRGGPPRETQYF
TRBJ1-1 TRBV6-5 CASSYGGSQNTEAFF
TRBJ1-2 TRBV4-3 CASSQEQALLANYGYTF
TRBJ2-1 TRBV6-5 CASSEQRLAHNEQFF
TRBJ2-1 TRBV7-9 CASSLRLGGGASHYNEQFF
TRBJ1-1 TRBV2 CASRDTNTEAFF
TRBJ2-5 TRBV9 CASSVVAGGIETQYF
TRBJ2-2 TRBV18 CASSPRDRTNTGELFF